The next 29 T cell receptor beta chains were all read from a single sample in a study of blood T cells in healthy people across ages (dated by TCRdb to between 2014 and 2016). The library relied on 5' RACE. The instrument was an Illumina HiSeq 2500. A second about 7 to 12 cycle PCR used a sample-barcoded 5' primer and a J-beta primer mix. The public sequencing data were trimmed at Q25 with fastp and processed into clonotypes with MiXCR by TCRdb, which kept only in-frame beta chains. Every distinct CDR3 protein forms one entry, paired with its most common genes and DNA. This sample lists roughly 640,000 distinct CDR3 sequences; approximately 30% were detected once. 15% to 18% of the sample comes from the top ten. Sequencing was carried out using blood. These receptors came from a woman of 80 years or more in good health.

This clonotype was recorded at least ten times. The rearrangement uses TRBV2 and TRBJ2-5; 7 bases agree with TRBD1. The V gene's germline CDR1 is SNHLY and CDR2 FYNNEI. The CDR3 contains 12 residues. V was pared by 7 bases and J by 4 bases, with 3 bases of the junction left unmatched. The CDR3 is CASKGQSETQYF. The DNA for the CDR3 is TGTGCCAGCAAGGGACAGTCAGAGACCCAGTACTTC.

Regarding this clonotype: A much larger clone is a single base away; this may be a read error. The rearrangement uses TRBV5-1 and TRBJ2-5; TRBD2 matches 8 bases. The germline gives CDR1 SGHRS, CDR2 YFSETQ. The CDR3 has 14 residues. V dropped 2 bases and J dropped 11; count of bases not matched to a gene: 11. The DNA for the CDR3 is TGCGCCAGCAGCTTCCGGGGGGGCCGCGCTGAGCAGTACTTC. Translated: CASSFRGGRAEQYF.

This clonotype has ten or more counts. This sequence joins TRBV29-1 and TRBJ1-2; no firm D call. CDR1 is SQVTM and CDR2 is ANQGSEA in the germline V gene. This CDR3 has 15 residues. The germline V and J ends were trimmed by 2 bases and 5 bases, with 18 bases remaining between them. The DNA of the CDR3 is TGCAGCGTTGAAAGCCCCGGGCGGCGCCTTTATGGCTACACCTTC. Amino acid sequence: CSVESPGRRLYGYTF. The full variable domain, its missing parts supplied by reference TRBV29-1 and TRBJ1-2, is SAVISQKPSRDICQRGTSLTIQCQVDSQVTMMFWYRQQPGQSLTLIATANQGSEATYESGFVIDKFPISRPNLTFSTLTVSNMSPEDSSIYLCSVESPGRRLYGYTFGSGTRLTVV.

This clonotype has ten or more counts. The chain uses TRBV6-5 and TRBJ1-2, with TRBD1 as a possible D gene (5 bases). Trimming shortened V by 6 bases and J by 3 bases, and 14 bases separated the two germline ends. CDR3 length equals 14 residues. Germline CDR1 is MNHEY and CDR2 is SVGAGI. For the CDR3, the DNA is TGTGCCAGCAGGCTCGGGGCCTCGGACTATGGCTACACCTTC. It is translated as CASRLGASDYGYTF.

The CDR3 region has the DNA TGTGCCAGCAGCGCGGTTGAACAGGAAGCTTTCTTT. Its translation: CASSAVEQEAFF. The chain links TRBV7-9 to TRBJ1-1; D unresolved. The V and J ends lost 5 bases and 8 bases respectively, with 12 bases between them. The CDR3 contains 12 residues. The germline CDR1 and CDR2 sequences are SEHNR and FQNEAQ (reference sequence).

Turning to this clonotype: A read error may explain this, as a much larger clone is one base away. The genes are TRBV6-1 and TRBJ1-6; D remains unclear. This CDR3 is built from 13 residues. V lost 10 bases and J lost 6, with 13 bases in between. Germline V gives CDR1 MNHNS, CDR2 SASEGT. In DNA, the CDR3 is TGTGCCAACAGCCGCTCGGGTAATTCACCCCTCCACTTT. Its protein product is CANSRSGNSPLHF.

The chain has TRBV6-5 and TRBJ2-3; 9 bases match TRBD2. CDR1 MNHEY and CDR2 SVGAGI come from the germline V gene. The CDR3 extends over 15 amino acids. Losses at the gene ends were 11 bases for V and 3 bases for J; bases not matched to a gene: 12. The CDR3 loop reads CAALPPGLATDTQYF. CDR3 coding DNA: TGTGCCGCCCTCCCACCGGGACTAGCAACAGATACGCAGTATTTT.

Worth noting for this clonotype: It may be a read error: a sequence one base away is much more abundant. The chain uses TRBV18 and TRBJ2-5; D unresolved. The CDR3 is 12 amino acids. CDR1 is KGHSH, CDR2 LQKENI, per germline. V lost 6 bases, J lost 5 bases, and 10 bases lay in between. Here the CDR3 DNA reads TGTGCCAGCTCGCACGCGCGGGAGACCCAGTACTTC. Residues: CASSHARETQYF.

This clonotype was recorded only once. The chain joins TRBV2 to TRBJ1-2; D unclear. The CDR3 totals 11 residues. Trimming took off 4 bases at V and 7 bases at J, with 7 bases between the two ends. Germline V gene sequence: CDR1 SNHLY, CDR2 FYNNEI. Here the CDR3 reads CASSVHGGYTF. The CDR3 nucleotides are TGTGCCAGCAGTGTCCATGGTGGCTACACCTTC.

The chain employs TRBV5-5 and TRBJ2-6; 10 nucleotides align to TRBD1. This CDR3 has 16 amino acids. The germline V gene encodes CDR1 SGHKS and CDR2 YYEKEE (reference sequence). The ends lost 4 bases at V and 2 bases at J; junction bases unmatched: 3. This CDR3 is CASSVTGGTGANVLTF. CDR3 nucleotide sequence: TGTGCCAGCAGCGTGACAGGGGGCACTGGGGCCAACGTCCTGACTTTC.

The rearrangement uses TRBV7-2 and TRBJ1-2; no definite D call. This CDR3 spans 16 amino acids. Germline V gives CDR1 SGHTA, CDR2 FQGNSA. V was shortened by 1 base and J by 2 bases, with 14 bases between the two germline ends. The CDR3 region is CASSLVSQSNNYGYTF. CDR3 bases: TGTGCCAGCAGCTTAGTATCCCAGAGTAACAACTATGGCTACACCTTC.

About this clonotype itself: This sequence may be a read error, since a much larger clone differs from it by one base. The J gene is TRBJ2-5, the V gene TRBV18; TRBD1 matches at 7 bases. Trimming took 3 bases from V and 11 from J; bases not matched to a gene: 15. CDR3 length: 15 residues. Germline CDR1 and CDR2: KGHSH and LQKENI. Here the CDR3 reads CASSPTQGRINEQYF. DNA of the CDR3: TGTGCCAGCTCACCCACACAGGGGCGGATAAATGAGCAGTACTTC.

This clonotype was recorded at least ten times. This chain joins TRBV5-6 and TRBJ1-5; possibly TRBD1 for D (6 bases). Trimming shortened V by 2 bases and J by 1 base, and 13 bases separated the two germline ends. In germline, CDR1 is SGHDT, CDR2 YYEEEE. The CDR3 runs 16 residues. The CDR3 loop reads CASSLLGGPSNQPQHF. Here the CDR3 DNA reads TGTGCCAGCAGCTTACTTGGGGGGCCAAGCAATCAGCCCCAGCATTTT.

This clonotype was picked up a small number of times. The V and J genes are TRBV28 and TRBJ1-2, with D perhaps matching TRBD1 (5 bases). The CDR3 is 12 residues long. Looked up from germline, CDR1 is MDHEN and CDR2 is SYDVKM. The V end was cut by 3 bases, the J end by 10 bases, with 12 bases between. As DNA, the CDR3 is TGTGCCAGCAGTTTCGGGACTTTTGACTACACCTTC. Amino acid sequence: CASSFGTFDYTF.

This clonotype came up many times. J is TRBJ2-3 and V is TRBV7-2; D is uncertain. There are 14 residues in the CDR3. The V gene's germline CDR1 is SGHTA and CDR2 FQGNSA. Trimming removed 5 bases at V and 10 bases at J, with 19 bases between. The CDR3 DNA reads TGTGCCAGCAGCCCAGGCGGCTACATGACGGCGCAGTATTTT. Amino acid sequence: CASSPGGYMTAQYF.

This clonotype has a count of ten or more. This rearrangement joins TRBV3-1 to TRBJ2-3; D is unclear. V lost 1 base, J lost 6 bases, and 11 bases lay in between. CDR3 size: 14 residues. Germline CDR1 reads LGHDT; CDR2 reads YNNKEL (reference sequence). The CDR3 DNA follows: TGTGCCAGCAGCCAAGGGCCAGCAACGGATACGCAGTATTTT. Protein: CASSQGPATDTQYF.

The sample holds many counts of this clonotype. The chain combines TRBV2 with TRBJ2-1; D may be TRBD2 (6 bases). V lost 6 bases, J lost 0 bases, and 12 bases lay in between. Germline loops: CDR1 SNHLY, CDR2 FYNNEI. The CDR3 loop spans 15 amino acids. This CDR3 is CASSSGGSSYNEQFF. The CDR3 DNA sequence: TGTGCCAGCAGCTCTGGGGGGAGCTCCTACAATGAGCAGTTCTTC.

Of note for this clonotype: A much larger clonotype is one base distant, so this may be a read error. The chain has TRBV7-3 and TRBJ2-2; weak D call: TRBD2 (5 bases). The CDR3 has 13 residues. Germline loops: CDR1 SGHTA, CDR2 FQGTGA. In DNA, the CDR3 is TGTGCCAGCAGCTTTCGGGCCACCGGGGAGCGGTTTTTT. This codes for CASSFRATGERFF.

This clonotype was recorded a few times. A single base separates this from a much larger clone, so it may be a read error. The J gene is TRBJ2-7, the V gene TRBV5-6, with a tentative D call TRBD1 (5 bases). V was cut by 4 bases and J by 6 bases, with 20 bases left in between. The germline V gene encodes CDR1 SGHDT and CDR2 YYEEEE. The CDR3 totals 15 residues. CDR3 coding DNA: TGTGCCAGCAGCCATGGCGCAATACCTGGGGCCGAGCAGTACTTC. Translated, it gives CASSHGAIPGAEQYF.

The V and J genes are TRBV20-1 and TRBJ2-1, with TRBD1 matching over 10 bases. Trimming removed 3 bases from V and 6 bases from J; junction bases left unmatched: 8. CDR3 length: 15 residues. From germline, CDR1 is DFQATT and CDR2 SNEGSKA (reference sequence). Here the CDR3 DNA reads TGCAGTGCTAGGGCCGGGACAGGGGCCTCCAATGAGCAGTTCTTC. Encoded protein: CSARAGTGASNEQFF.

In this sample, this clonotype turned up a few times. The chain carries TRBV29-1 and TRBJ2-2, with a possible D match to TRBD1 (5 bases). Germline V gene data show CDR1 as SQVTM and CDR2 as ANQGSEA. V lost 5 bases and J lost 2, with 12 bases in between. The CDR3 runs 14 residues. In nucleotides, the CDR3 is TGCAGCGTTACCACCGACAGAAACACCGGGGAGCTGTTTTTT. It yields the protein CSVTTDRNTGELFF.

Points on this clonotype: A read error may produce the germline difference seen at one junction end. The rearrangement links TRBV7-9 to TRBJ2-7; TRBD1 matches at 8 bases. From germline, CDR1 is SEHNR and CDR2 FQNEAQ (reference sequence). This CDR3 comprises 15 residues. CDR3 loop: CTSSLEGQGGHEQYF. The CDR3 region has the DNA TGTACCAGCAGCTTAGAAGGACAGGGAGGCCACGAGCAGTACTTC.

The J gene is TRBJ2-1, the V gene TRBV9; 8 positions agree with TRBD2. The germline gives CDR1 SGDLS, CDR2 YYNGEE. The CDR3 loop spans 17 amino acids. V lost 0 bases and J lost 7; bases outside the gene matches: 12. The CDR3 DNA reads TGTGCCAGCAGCGTAGCCCCGGGGACGGGGGGGAGGAATGAGCAGTTCTTC. It yields the protein CASSVAPGTGGRNEQFF.

The chain couples TRBV7-2 to TRBJ2-3, with no clear D. CDR3 length: 13 residues. Trimming removed 6 bases at V and 14 bases at J, with 21 bases between. Germline-derived CDR1 and CDR2 are SGHTA and FQGNSA. As DNA, the CDR3 is TGTGCCAGCAGTCCACCCTCTATACCCGAGCGGTATTTT. Its translation is CASSPPSIPERYF.

This clonotype occurred many times. This chain connects TRBV12-3 or TRBV12-4 to TRBJ2-1, with 7 bases aligning to TRBD2. This CDR3 has 14 amino acids. With 6 bases clipped from V and 8 bases from J, the junction kept 10 bases outside the gene matches. The CDR3 sequence is CASSPRLARDEQFF. DNA for the CDR3: TGTGCCAGCAGCCCCCGACTAGCTAGGGATGAGCAGTTCTTC.

This clonotype turned up a few times. V and J are TRBV7-9 and TRBJ2-1, with 8 nucleotides matching TRBD1. V lost 4 bases, J lost 5 bases, and 10 bases stayed unmatched. The CDR3 has 16 amino acids. Germline V gene lookup returns CDR1 SEHNR and CDR2 FQNEAQ (reference sequence). CDR3 protein: CASSWSIGQGNNEQFF. The CDR3 DNA follows: TGTGCCAGCAGCTGGTCTATCGGACAGGGAAACAATGAGCAGTTCTTC. The whole variable domain, remainder taken from reference TRBV7-9 and TRBJ2-1, is DTGVSQNPRHKITKRGQNVTFRCDPISEHNRLYWYRQTLGQGPEFLTYFQNEAQLEKSRLLSDRFSAERPKGSFSTLEIQRTEQGDSAMYLCASSWSIGQGNNEQFFGPGTRLTVL.

This clonotype was detected many times. The rearrangement joins TRBV20-1 to TRBJ1-1, with D possibly being TRBD1 (6 bases). The V end lost 5 bases, the J end lost 7 bases, and 17 bases lay between the germline ends. Germline CDR1 reads DFQATT; CDR2 reads SNEGSKA (reference sequence). This CDR3 is 13 amino acids long. This CDR3 is CSAPPGAGGEAFF. CDR3 in DNA: TGCAGTGCTCCCCCAGGGGCGGGAGGTGAAGCTTTCTTT.

This clonotype has just a few counts. This chain links TRBV20-1 with TRBJ1-1, with 7 bases aligning to TRBD1. Looked up from germline, CDR1 is DFQATT and CDR2 is SNEGSKA (reference sequence). This CDR3 contains 12 residues. The DNA for the CDR3 is TGCAGGGCCGAAACGGGACAGACTGAAGCTTTCTTT. This codes for CRAETGQTEAFF.

This sequence joins TRBV27 and TRBJ2-1; tentative D call: TRBD2 (5 bases). The ends were cut back, 3 bases at V and 2 bases at J, with 17 bases in the middle. The CDR3 contains 17 residues. Germline-derived CDR1 and CDR2 are MNHEY and SMNVEV (reference sequence). The CDR3 loop reads CASSFSSRGQAYNEQFF. The CDR3 DNA sequence: TGTGCCAGCAGTTTTAGTTCTCGGGGTCAAGCCTACAATGAGCAGTTCTTC.